These 15 T cell receptor beta chains share one sample of origin, sequenced in a study of T-cell memory formation after mild COVID-19. TCRdb independently ran MiXCR on the 5' RACE reads; one entry per CDR3 protein. The table includes roughly 450,000 distinct CDR3 sequences, about 18% detected once. The sequencing input was PBMCs or a T cell subset sorted from them (not recorded which). These TCRs come from an adult woman who had mild COVID-19 (a few samples of this study predate the infection). Cell type and time point are not known.

The chain joins TRBV7-9 to TRBJ1-2; a possible D gene is TRBD1 (5 bases). The CDR3 sequence is 15 residues long. With 3 bases removed from V and 8 bases from J, the gap between germline ends came to 19 bases. CDR1 is SEHNR, CDR2 FQNEAQ, per germline (reference sequence). DNA of the CDR3: TGTGCCAGCAGCTTGGGCACGGACAAGACGGAGGGCTACACCTTC. Encoded protein: CASSLGTDKTEGYTF.

This clonotype was seen only a few times. V gene TRBV7-3 combines with J gene TRBJ1-1; no reliable D call. This CDR3 has 13 amino acids. CDR1 SGHTA and CDR2 FQGTGA come from the germline V gene. The V end lost 0 bases, the J end lost 11 bases, and 13 bases lay between the germline ends. The CDR3 here is CASSLTFGGSAFF. The CDR3 DNA reads as TGTGCCAGCAGCTTAACGTTTGGTGGGAGCGCTTTCTTT.

The rearrangement links TRBV29-1 to TRBJ2-7, with 7 bases fitting TRBD1. The CDR3 spans 12 residues. V gave up 8 bases and J gave up 7 bases; unmatched junction bases: 11. Germline V gene lookup returns CDR1 SQVTM and CDR2 ANQGSEA. The CDR3 region has the DNA TGCAGCTTCGAGAAGGGGGCAGGGGAGCAGTACTTC. Translating it yields CSFEKGAGEQYF.

The chain links TRBV6-2 or TRBV6-3 to TRBJ2-7, with D tentatively TRBD2 (6 bases). CDR1 and CDR2 (germline): MNHEY, SVGEGT. The CDR3 is 14 amino acids. V was shortened by 4 bases and J by 2 bases, with 12 bases between the two germline ends. The CDR3 DNA reads as TGTGCCAGCAGTTTCGCGGGAATAACCTACGAGCAGTACTTC. It translates to CASSFAGITYEQYF.

This chain uses TRBV11-2 with TRBJ1-5, with 7 positions matching TRBD1. Germline assignment: CDR1 SGHAT and CDR2 FQNNGV. With V trimmed by 4 bases and J by 0 bases, 6 bases remained unmatched. This CDR3 region has 16 residues. CDR3 amino acids: CASSWRTGASNQPQHF. CDR3 DNA sequence: TGTGCCAGCAGCTGGAGAACAGGGGCTAGCAATCAGCCCCAGCATTTT.

This clonotype has at least ten counts. The CDR3 loop reads CASSLKGVKNIQYF. The CDR3 nucleotides read TGTGCCAGCAGCTTGAAGGGGGTCAAAAACATTCAGTACTTC. This sequence joins TRBV5-4 and TRBJ2-4; TRBD1 is a possible D gene (6 bases). Trimming removed 1 base at V and 3 bases at J, with 8 bases between. The germline gives CDR1 SGHNT, CDR2 YYREEE (reference sequence). This CDR3 comprises 14 residues.

This clonotype was seen only a few times. The J gene is TRBJ2-1, the V gene TRBV5-1; perhaps TRBD1 as D (6 bases). Germline V gene lookup returns CDR1 SGHRS and CDR2 YFSETQ. This CDR3 has 15 residues. Deletions cut 0 bases from V and 4 bases from J, with 11 bases between. In DNA, the CDR3 is TGCGCCAGCAGCTTGGAGTCAGGGGTATACAATGAGCAGTTCTTC. This translates into CASSLESGVYNEQFF.

The V and J genes are TRBV19 and TRBJ1-3; a weak D match, TRBD1 (5 bases). The V end was cut by 6 bases, the J end by 2 bases, with 8 bases between. Germline CDR1 LNHDA, CDR2 SQIVND (reference sequence). CDR3 length: 13 amino acids. CDR3 protein: CASRLGAGNTIYF. The CDR3 DNA reads as TGTGCCAGTAGGTTGGGGGCTGGAAACACCATATATTTT.

Of note for this clonotype: A much bigger clone sits one base away, suggesting this may be a read error. J is TRBJ2-5 and V is TRBV18; 11 nucleotides line up with TRBD2. CDR1 is KGHSH and CDR2 is LQKENI in the germline V gene. Unmatched junction bases numbered 8, after V lost 2 bases and J lost 3 bases. CDR3 length: 17 residues. The CDR3 region has the DNA TGTGCCAGCTCACCAGTAACTAGCGGGAGTGGGGAAGAGACCCAGTACTTC. Translated, it gives CASSPVTSGSGEETQYF.

A few counts support this clonotype. The CDR3 DNA sequence: TGTGCCAGCAGTTCCCTCCGGGACATAAAGACCCAGTACTTC. Protein product: CASSSLRDIKTQYF. The V gene is TRBV27, the J gene TRBJ2-5, with D possibly being TRBD1 (6 bases). Between the trimmed V and J ends, which lost 4 bases and 6 bases, there was a span of 15 bases. The CDR3 contains 14 residues. Germline CDR1 MNHEY, CDR2 SMNVEV (reference sequence).

This chain links TRBV7-7 with TRBJ2-5; D tentatively fits TRBD1 or TRBD2 (5 bases each). Between the trimmed V and J ends, which lost 1 base and 4 bases, there was a span of 13 bases. The CDR3 contains 15 residues. Germline values: CDR1 SSHAT, CDR2 FNYEAQ (reference sequence). CDR3 sequence (DNA): TGTGCCAGCAGCTTAGGAGTGGGGGTGAGAGAGACCCAGTACTTC. Its protein product is CASSLGVGVRETQYF.

The rearrangement uses TRBV4-1 and TRBJ2-7; 7 bases align to TRBD1. The ends lost 6 bases at V and 3 bases at J; junction bases unmatched: 11. CDR3 length: 15 amino acids. Germline V lookup: CDR1 MGHRA, CDR2 YSYEKL. The CDR3 loop reads CASRPSGTAIYEQYF. The CDR3, as DNA: TGCGCCAGCAGACCCTCCGGGACAGCGATCTACGAGCAGTACTTC.

V is TRBV10-3 and J is TRBJ2-7, with TRBD1 matching over 11 bases. The CDR3 runs to 15 residues. The germline V gene encodes CDR1 ENHRY and CDR2 SYGVKD. Trimming at V came to 0 bases and at J to 5 bases, leaving 3 bases not matched to a gene. CDR3 DNA: TGTGCCATCAGTGAGTCGAGGGACAGGGGGAACGAGCAGTACTTC. This codes for CAISESRDRGNEQYF.

This clonotype was recorded a few times. This sequence joins TRBV7-8 and TRBJ2-1; 12 bases match TRBD2. V trimming: 3 bases; J trimming: 7 bases; junction bases outside the gene matches: 7. The CDR3 runs 16 residues. CDR1 SGHVS and CDR2 FQNEAQ come from the germline V gene. CDR3 nucleotides: TGTGCCAGCAGCTTCCGACTAGCGGGAGAAATTAATGAGCAGTTCTTC. Its protein product is CASSFRLAGEINEQFF. Full variable domain (missing parts from reference TRBV7-8 and TRBJ2-1): GAGVSQSPRYKVAKRGQDVALRCDPISGHVSLFWYQQALGQGPEFLTYFQNEAQLDKSGLPSDRFFAERPEGSVSTLKIQRTQQEDSAVYLCASSFRLAGEINEQFFGPGTRLTVL.

The V gene is TRBV7-2, the J gene TRBJ1-1; D gene uncertain. Trimming shortened V by 5 bases and J by 7 bases, and 11 bases separated the two germline ends. This CDR3 has 12 amino acids. Germline loops: CDR1 SGHTA, CDR2 FQGNSA. The CDR3 coding sequence is TGTGCCAGCAGCCGCCTCGGGGTTGAAGCTTTCTTT. Amino acids: CASSRLGVEAFF.